A single sample gave rise to the 4 T cell receptor beta chains below, sequenced in a study of molecular identifiers for immune sequencing clone quantification. TCRdb recomputed calls from the PCR reads with MiXCR, one row per CDR3 protein. Among about 330,000 distinct CDR3 sequences, over 20% were seen once, and the ten largest hold about 0.7%. Sequenced: naive CD8+ T cells from blood, with Jurkat cell RNA spiked in. Subset meaning: FACS-sorted CD8+CD4-CCR7+CD45RA+ naive T cells. The receptors shown here come from a human donor in good health. Some libraries in this study had Jurkat cell RNA spiked in.

The CDR3 protein is CASSLWGSGDTQYF. DNA for the CDR3: TGTGCCAGCAGTTTGTGGGGATCAGGGGATACGCAGTATTTT. The chain joins TRBV27 to TRBJ2-3; D might be TRBD1 (5 bases). Germline CDR1 MNHEY, CDR2 SMNVEV (reference sequence). V was trimmed by 3 bases and J by 6 bases, leaving 13 bases between them. CDR3 length: 14 residues.

This clonotype was seen a few times. The rearrangement links TRBV2 to TRBJ2-1; possibly TRBD2 for D (5 bases). The CDR3 is 13 amino acids. V dropped 8 bases and J dropped 15 bases, with 23 bases sitting between them. From germline, CDR1 is SNHLY and CDR2 FYNNEI. CDR3 residues: CASGDGGLDNRFF. The CDR3 region has the DNA TGTGCCAGCGGGGATGGCGGGTTGGATAATAGGTTCTTC. The complete variable domain, with remaining parts taken from reference TRBV2 and TRBJ2-1, reads EPEVTQTPSHQVTQMGQEVILRCVPISNHLYFYWYRQILGQKVEFLVSFYNNEISEKSEIFDDQFSVERPDGSNFTLKIRSTKLEDSAMYFCASGDGGLDNRFFGPGTRLTVL.

Points on this clonotype: A much bigger clone sits one base away, suggesting this may be a read error. The chain has TRBV6-5 and TRBJ1-1; no clear D. Trimming shortened V by 6 bases and J by 1 base, and 9 bases separated the two germline ends. The CDR3 is made up of 13 amino acids. From germline, CDR1 is MNHEY and CDR2 SVGAGI. For the CDR3, the DNA is TGTGCCAGCAGGGATGGGGAGAACACTGAAGCTTTCTTT. This sequence encodes CASRDGENTEAFF.

In its sample, this clonotype was seen a few times. Here the CDR3 reads CASSDRPPSSGGEFSTDTQYF. The CDR3 DNA reads as TGTGCCAGCAGCGACAGACCCCCATCTAGCGGGGGGGAATTTAGCACAGATACGCAGTATTTT. The chain is built from TRBV9 and TRBJ2-3; 12 nucleotides line up with TRBD2. Trimming removed 3 bases from V and 0 bases from J; junction bases left unmatched: 17. Germline V CDR1 and CDR2: SGDLS, YYNGEE. The CDR3 sequence is 21 residues long.